The 26 T cell receptor beta chains below come from one sample, sequenced in a study of blood T cells in healthy people across ages. The authors ran a second PCR of about 7 to 11 cycles using a sample-barcoded 5' primer and a J-beta primer mix. TCRdb re-analysed the 5' RACE reads in MiXCR, keeping a single row per CDR3 protein. The repertoire holds over a million distinct CDR3 sequences, with approximately 59% as singletons. Sequencing was done on a sample of blood. The receptors shown here come from a man younger than 30 in good health.

The rearrangement uses TRBV6-5 and TRBJ2-7, with 7 bases matching TRBD2. The CDR3 consists of 14 residues. Germline loops: CDR1 MNHEY, CDR2 SVGAGI. V was clipped by 10 bases and J by 2 bases; unmatched bases: 11. The CDR3 sequence: CATNPAGTPYEQYF. The CDR3 DNA reads TGTGCCACCAACCCAGCGGGGACTCCCTACGAGCAGTACTTC.

This chain links TRBV7-9 with TRBJ2-5; 7 nucleotides agree with TRBD1. V dropped 2 bases and J dropped 2; count of bases not matched to a gene: 2. Per germline, CDR1 SEHNR and CDR2 FQNEAQ (reference sequence). The CDR3 is made up of 14 amino acids. The CDR3 is CASSLPGQQETQYF. In nucleotides, the CDR3 is TGTGCCAGCAGCTTACCGGGACAGCAAGAGACCCAGTACTTC.

Only a few counts were recorded for this clonotype. J is TRBJ2-1 and V is TRBV4-2; 7 positions match TRBD1. Germline CDR1 is LGHNA and CDR2 is YNFKEQ. The length of the CDR3 is 15 residues. Trimming removed 4 bases from V and 2 bases from J; junction bases left unmatched: 5. The DNA for the CDR3 is TGTGCCAGCAGCCTGTGGACAGGTGCCTACAATGAGCAGTTCTTC. Amino acid sequence: CASSLWTGAYNEQFF.

This clonotype was seen a few times. This chain uses TRBV4-1 with TRBJ2-1; D is unclear. Germline V gives CDR1 MGHRA, CDR2 YSYEKL. V lost 0 bases to trimming and J lost 8 bases, with 8 bases between them. This CDR3 has 13 amino acids. In DNA form, the CDR3 reads TGCGCCAGCAGCCAAGAGCCGGGCCATGAGCAGTTCTTC. It yields the protein CASSQEPGHEQFF.

In DNA form, the CDR3 reads TGTGCCAGCAGTATCACTGATAACACTGAAGCTTTCTTT. It is translated as CASSITDNTEAFF. V gene TRBV25-1 combines with J gene TRBJ1-1; D not resolved. The CDR3 spans 13 residues. CDR1 MGHDK and CDR2 SYGVNS come from the germline V gene. The V and J ends lost 5 bases and 2 bases respectively, with 9 bases between them.

This chain joins TRBV20-1 and TRBJ2-5; D may be TRBD1 or TRBD2 (6 bases each). Germline values: CDR1 DFQATT, CDR2 SNEGSKA (reference sequence). CDR3 length: 13 residues. Trimming took off 4 bases at V and 9 bases at J, with 18 bases between the two ends. CDR3 DNA sequence: TGCAGTGCTAACGAGGGGACAACGGGGGCCCAGTACTTC. Its protein is CSANEGTTGAQYF.

The genes are TRBV7-2 and TRBJ1-2, with 7 bases aligning to TRBD1. Trimming at V came to 3 bases and at J to 8 bases, leaving 18 bases not matched to a gene. The CDR3 totals 17 residues. Looked up from germline, CDR1 is SGHTA and CDR2 is FQGNSA. The CDR3 DNA is TGTGCCAGCAGCTTGATACCTCCCATCGACAGGGCAGAGGGCTACACCTTC. Translating gives CASSLIPPIDRAEGYTF.

The chain has TRBV7-6 and TRBJ2-1; 12 positions agree with TRBD2. Trimming removed 0 bases from V and 0 bases from J; junction bases left unmatched: 6. Germline V lookup: CDR1 SGHVS, CDR2 FNYEAQ. CDR3 length equals 19 residues. Here the CDR3 DNA reads TGTGCCAGCAGCTTAGCATGGCTAGCGGGAGGGCTCTCCTACAATGAGCAGTTCTTC. It specifies CASSLAWLAGGLSYNEQFF.

This chain's CDR3 is CASSYNQEYVNTEAFF. CDR3 DNA: TGTGCCAGCAGTTACAATCAGGAGTATGTTAACACTGAAGCTTTCTTT. The genes are TRBV5-6 and TRBJ1-1; D is uncertain. The germline gives CDR1 SGHDT, CDR2 YYEEEE. V was trimmed by 5 bases and J by 2 bases, leaving 19 bases between them. The CDR3 contains 16 residues.

The CDR3 loop is CATSREGRWDEAFF. In nucleotides, the CDR3 is TGTGCCACCAGCAGAGAGGGGAGATGGGATGAAGCTTTCTTT. This rearrangement joins TRBV15 to TRBJ1-1; D is uncertain. This CDR3 contains 14 residues. Germline V gives CDR1 LNHNV, CDR2 YYDKDF (reference sequence). Trimming removed 0 bases at V and 7 bases at J, with 12 bases between. Based on the CDR3 plus reference TRBV15 and TRBJ1-1, the full variable domain is DAMVIQNPRYQVTQFGKPVTLSCSQTLNHNVMYWYQQKSSQAPKLLFHYYDKDFNNEADTPDNFQSRRPNTSFCFLDIRSPGLGDTAMYLCATSREGRWDEAFFGQGTRLTVV.

The CDR3 nucleotides are TGCAGTGCTAGACCCCTAGCGGGTCCCTCCTACGAGCAGTACTTC. Protein product: CSARPLAGPSYEQYF. The V call is TRBV20-1, the J call TRBJ2-1, with TRBD2 identical over 8 bases. The assigned J gene may be wrong: the sequence end matches TRBJ2-7 better. This CDR3 has 15 residues. Germline assignment: CDR1 DFQATT and CDR2 SNEGSKA (reference sequence).

The chain uses TRBV6-2 or TRBV6-3 and TRBJ2-7, with D unclear. Near its end, the DNA agrees better with TRBJ2-5, so the J call may be wrong. CDR1 is MNHEY, CDR2 SVGEGT, per germline. CDR3 length equals 14 residues. Here the CDR3 reads CASSSRRNKETQYF. CDR3 DNA sequence: TGTGCCAGCAGTTCCCGCAGGAACAAGGAGACCCAGTACTTC.

V usage is TRBV12-5 and J usage is TRBJ1-4; 9 nucleotides line up with TRBD1. This CDR3 spans 15 amino acids. Germline-derived CDR1 and CDR2 are LGHNT and FRNRAP. V was clipped by 6 bases and J by 4 bases; unmatched bases: 6. CDR3 loop: CASGRTGDFNEKLFF. The CDR3, as DNA: TGTGCTAGTGGCCGGACAGGGGATTTTAATGAAAAACTGTTTTTT.

V usage is TRBV5-1 and J usage is TRBJ2-7, with TRBD1 matching 11 bases. The CDR3 runs to 15 residues. Trimming cost V 0 bases and J 5 bases; bases outside gene matches: 4. CDR1 and CDR2 (germline): SGHRS, YFSETQ. The DNA for the CDR3 is TGCGCCAGCAGCTTGGGGGACAGGGGGACCCACGAGCAGTACTTC. It encodes CASSLGDRGTHEQYF.

Concerning this clonotype: A junction end diverges from the germline sequence, so it may reflect a read error. The V gene is TRBV7-2, the J gene TRBJ1-4, with D perhaps matching TRBD1 (6 bases). This CDR3 comprises 14 residues. The V gene's germline CDR1 is SGHTA and CDR2 FQGNSA. CDR3 DNA: TGTGCCAGCAGCCCGGGGGGCCCTAATGAAAAACCGTTTTTT. Translating it yields CASSPGGPNEKPFF.

In this sample, this clonotype turned up a few times. This chain uses TRBV6-6 with TRBJ1-5; D is possibly TRBD1 (6 bases). The V gene lost 4 bases and the J gene lost 0 bases, with 10 bases spanning the gap. This CDR3 comprises 15 residues. The V gene's germline CDR1 is MNHNY and CDR2 SVGAGI (reference sequence). The CDR3 sequence is CASSSNRDSNQPQHF. The CDR3 bases are TGTGCCAGCAGTTCTAACAGGGATAGCAATCAGCCCCAGCATTTT.

This clonotype was counted once. V is TRBV28 and J is TRBJ1-5; D is possibly TRBD1 (6 bases). Per the germline V gene, CDR1 is MDHEN and CDR2 is SYDVKM. V lost 4 bases, J lost 6 bases, and 13 bases lay in between. The CDR3 length is 14 residues. This CDR3 reads CASSSRGRGQPQHF. CDR3 bases: TGTGCCAGCAGTTCCAGGGGCCGGGGTCAGCCCCAGCATTTT.

V and J are TRBV7-9 and TRBJ2-7; unclear D gene. The CDR3 contains 14 residues. Trimming stripped 6 bases from V and 2 bases from J, with 14 bases between. CDR1 and CDR2 from the germline V gene are SEHNR and FQNEAQ (reference sequence). CDR3 coding DNA: TGTGCCAGCAGTTTTTCCGGAAAAACCTACGAGCAGTACTTC. Translated: CASSFSGKTYEQYF.

This chain connects TRBV15 to TRBJ2-7; 9 positions match TRBD2. Germline values: CDR1 LNHNV, CDR2 YYDKDF (reference sequence). This CDR3 is built from 15 residues. With V trimmed by 5 bases and J by 6 bases, 11 bases remained unmatched. The CDR3 nucleotides read TGTGCCACCAGCCCGGCTGGGACTAGCTTGAGCGAGCAGTACTTC. Translated: CATSPAGTSLSEQYF.

This clonotype came up a few times. This chain uses TRBV20-1 with TRBJ2-3, with D possibly TRBD2 on 5 matching bases. The CDR3 totals 15 residues. Germline V CDR1 and CDR2: DFQATT, SNEGSKA (reference sequence). V was trimmed by 2 bases and J by 2 bases, leaving 14 bases between them. The CDR3, as DNA: TGCAGTGCTAGACAATCCGGACTCACCACAGATACGCAGTATTTT. Residues: CSARQSGLTTDTQYF.

The chain couples TRBV29-1 to TRBJ1-1; tentative D call: TRBD1 (5 bases). This CDR3 comprises 17 residues. The germline gives CDR1 SQVTM, CDR2 ANQGSEA. The V gene lost 0 bases and the J gene lost 3 bases, with 20 bases spanning the gap. Here the CDR3 reads CSVEDFPYGGVYTEAFF. In DNA form, the CDR3 reads TGCAGCGTTGAAGATTTCCCTTACGGGGGGGTATACACTGAAGCTTTCTTT.

The genes are TRBV3-1 and TRBJ2-1; D is uncertain. The J call is uncertain, as TRBJ2-7 better fits the DNA end. Germline V gene lookup returns CDR1 LGHDT and CDR2 YNNKEL (reference sequence). The CDR3 length is 12 residues. DNA of the CDR3: TGTGCCAGCAGCCAAATGAGGAATGAGCAGTACTTC. This codes for CASSQMRNEQYF.

In its sample, this clonotype was seen a few times. V gene TRBV28 combines with J gene TRBJ2-3; 10 bases are shared with TRBD1. V was pared by 6 bases and J by 11 bases, with 14 bases of the junction left unmatched. CDR3 length: 15 residues. The germline CDR1 and CDR2 sequences are MDHEN and SYDVKM. The chain's CDR3 is CASRPAGTGDGRQYF. The CDR3 DNA is TGTGCCAGCAGACCGGCCGGGACAGGGGACGGCCGGCAGTATTTT. Full variable domain (rest looked up from reference TRBV28 and TRBJ2-3): DVKVTQSSRYLVKRTGEKVFLECVQDMDHENMFWYRQDPGLGLRLIYFSYDVKMKEKGDIPEGYSVSREKKERFSLILESASTNQTSMYLCASRPAGTGDGRQYFGPGTRLTVL.

V gene TRBV21-1 combines with J gene TRBJ2-1; the table assigns TRBD2, which was not confirmed against the DNA. TRBV21-1 represents a pseudogene. This CDR3 contains 15 residues. Here the CDR3 reads CASSKRLADYNEQFF. The CDR3 DNA reads TGTGCCAGCAGCAAAAGACTAGCGGACTACAATGAGCAGTTCTTC.

The chain is built from TRBV4-3 and TRBJ1-1, with 8 bases identical to TRBD1. The germline gives CDR1 LGHNA, CDR2 YSLEER. With V trimmed by 3 bases and J by 5 bases, 5 bases remained unmatched. This CDR3 region has 14 residues. The CDR3 loop is CASSHGTGGTEAFF. As DNA, the CDR3 is TGCGCCAGCAGCCATGGAACAGGGGGAACTGAAGCTTTCTTT.

Note on this clonotype: The junction departs from germline at one end; a sequencing error may be responsible. The V and J genes are TRBV5-1 and TRBJ2-3; 9 nucleotides match TRBD1. The CDR3 sequence is 19 residues long. Per the germline V gene, CDR1 is SGHRS and CDR2 is YFSETQ. CDR3 sequence: CASSSEPSVGQGSTDTQYF. DNA of the CDR3: TGCGCCAGCAGCTCGGAGCCCTCCGTTGGACAGGGGAGTACAGATACACAGTATTTT.